The 7 T cell receptor beta chains in this list originate from one sample, sequenced in a study of T-cell reconstitution after alpha-beta-depleted transplantation in children. Preparation of the TCRbeta library was carried out with unique molecular identifiers. TCRdb analysed the PCR reads with MiXCR anew, one entry per CDR3 protein. The sample carries fewer than 550,000 distinct CDR3 sequences, about an eighth recorded once. The starting material was PBMCs, mostly from graft donor cells, obtained 180 days after TCRalphabeta/CD19-depleted stem cell transplant. These receptors were obtained from a female patient aged 2-9 years who had a stem cell transplant for aplastic anemia, so the T cells may come from the graft donor.

The rearrangement joins TRBV6-5 to TRBJ2-3, with a possible D match to TRBD1 (6 bases). V was pared by 0 bases and J by 0 bases, with 10 bases between. Germline V gives CDR1 MNHEY, CDR2 SVGAGI. The CDR3 has 16 amino acids. CDR3: CASSYSWTASTDTQYF. The DNA of the CDR3 is TGTGCCAGCAGTTACTCGTGGACAGCTAGCACAGATACGCAGTATTTT.

In its sample, this clonotype was seen many times. The rearrangement uses TRBV7-2 and TRBJ2-1; perhaps TRBD2 as D (6 bases). V was shortened by 3 bases and J by 0 bases, with 12 bases between the two germline ends. Germline V gene data show CDR1 as SGHTA and CDR2 as FQGNSA. The CDR3 covers 16 residues. Here the CDR3 DNA reads TGTGCCAGCAGCTTTACCTCGACTAGCTCCTACAATGAGCAGTTCTTC. Protein sequence: CASSFTSTSSYNEQFF.

This clonotype came up many times. The gene calls are TRBV28 and TRBJ2-7; D call uncertain. Deletions cut 2 bases from V and 4 bases from J, with 6 bases between. Germline values: CDR1 MDHEN, CDR2 SYDVKM. This CDR3 has 12 amino acids. DNA of the CDR3: TGTGCCAGCAGTTTAAAAGGATACGAGCAGTACTTC. Its translation is CASSLKGYEQYF.

The chain recombines TRBV7-8 with TRBJ2-1, with 10 bases aligning to TRBD1. Losses at the gene ends were 0 bases for V and 8 bases for J; bases not matched to a gene: 10. Germline V CDR1 and CDR2: SGHVS, FQNEAQ. This CDR3 has 17 residues. The CDR3 reads CASSLARSGQGRDEQFF. The CDR3 DNA is TGTGCCAGCAGCTTAGCAAGGTCGGGACAGGGGAGGGATGAGCAGTTCTTC.

The chain is built from TRBV27 and TRBJ2-7; 7 bases fit TRBD1. Germline lookup yields CDR1 MNHEY and CDR2 SMNVEV (reference sequence). The CDR3 runs to 14 residues. J gave up 2 bases and V 1 base, and 2 bases lay outside the gene matches. The CDR3 loop is CASSLYTGAYEQYF. Here the CDR3 DNA reads TGTGCCAGCAGTTTATATACAGGGGCCTACGAGCAGTACTTC.

The chain uses TRBV11-2 and TRBJ2-2, with no clear D. The V end was cut by 2 bases, the J end by 1 base, with 17 bases between. Per the germline V gene, CDR1 is SGHAT and CDR2 is FQNNGV. The CDR3 length is 18 residues. CDR3 protein: CASSLILIGRKNTGELFF. The CDR3 DNA is TGTGCCAGCAGCTTAATCCTTATCGGCCGGAAGAACACCGGGGAGCTGTTTTTT.

This chain joins TRBV7-9 and TRBJ2-2; weak D call: TRBD2 (6 bases). Germline CDR1 reads SEHNR; CDR2 reads FQNEAQ (reference sequence). CDR3 length: 16 amino acids. V shed 2 bases and J shed 3 bases, with 13 bases lying between them. The chain's CDR3 is CASSLRRGLYTGELFF. The DNA for the CDR3 is TGTGCCAGCAGCTTACGGCGGGGCCTTTACACCGGGGAGCTGTTTTTT. Complete variable domain (other parts from reference TRBV7-9 and TRBJ2-2): DTGVSQNPRHKITKRGQNVTFRCDPISEHNRLYWYRQTLGQGPEFLTYFQNEAQLEKSRLLSDRFSAERPKGSFSTLEIQRTEQGDSAMYLCASSLRRGLYTGELFFGEGSRLTVL.